Presented here are 17 T cell receptor beta chains from one specimen sequenced in a study of cytomegalovirus exposure and HLA in healthy donors. The PCR had 60 Vbeta and 13 Jbeta primers. Clones were sequenced by immunoSEQ multiplex PCR, and TCRdb holds only the in-frame ones, with some missing. The table has 50,000 to 55,000 clones, around 50% seen once. The sequencing sample was made of PBMCs. The receptors derive from a human donor in good health.

The chain joins TRBV5-6 to TRBJ1-4; D uncertain. CDR1 is SGHDT and CDR2 is YYEEEE in the germline V gene. V was shortened by 2 bases and J by 7 bases, with 12 bases between the two germline ends. The CDR3 is 14 amino acids. Here the CDR3 DNA reads TGTGCCAGCAGCTTCGTCGGGGATGGTGAAAAACTGTTTTTT. Translating it yields CASSFVGDGEKLFF.

This clone was counted a few times. This chain joins TRBV18 and TRBJ2-7, with 10 bases aligning to TRBD1. This CDR3 comprises 15 residues. Germline lookup yields CDR1 KGHSH and CDR2 LQKENI. J was trimmed by 4 bases and V by 0 bases; bases with no gene match: 3. This chain's CDR3 is CASSPPGQGSYEQYF. CDR3 in DNA: TGTGCCAGCTCACCACCGGGACAGGGGAGTTACGAGCAGTACTTC.

This clone turned up a few times. The chain links TRBV6-5 to TRBJ2-3; D may be TRBD1 (5 bases). Germline assignment: CDR1 MNHEY and CDR2 SVGAGI. V lost 6 bases and J lost 4, with 17 bases in between. The CDR3 consists of 15 residues. The CDR3 here is CASRRGPVDPDTQYF. DNA of the CDR3: TGTGCCAGCAGAAGGGGCCCGGTTGATCCAGATACGCAGTATTTT.

This chain links TRBV30 with TRBJ1-1; 9 bases agree with TRBD1. J gave up 5 bases and V 5 bases, and 9 bases lay outside the gene matches. Germline V gene sequence: CDR1 GTSNPN, CDR2 SVGIG (reference sequence). The CDR3 is made up of 14 amino acids. CDR3 nucleotide sequence: TGTGCCTGGGGCCTCCGGGACAGGGTAACTGAAGCTTTCTTT. Its translation: CAWGLRDRVTEAFF.

This clone has more than one count but fewer than ten. The gene calls are TRBV4-1 and TRBJ2-5, with 9 bases identical to TRBD2. There are 19 residues in the CDR3. The trim removed 3 bases at V and 0 bases at J, leaving 14 bases unmatched. Germline V gives CDR1 MGHRA, CDR2 YSYEKL. CDR3 nucleotide sequence: TGCGCCAGCAGCCAGTGGATTGGTGGGAGCGGGGGGTACCAAGAGACCCAGTACTTC. The encoded protein is CASSQWIGGSGGYQETQYF.

V gene TRBV5-4 combines with J gene TRBJ2-7; 11 nucleotides line up with TRBD2. Germline CDR1 is SGHNT and CDR2 is YYREEE (reference sequence). This CDR3 has 14 residues. Losses at the gene ends were 3 bases for V and 4 bases for J; bases not matched to a gene: 3. CDR3: CASSSGLAAYEQYF. For the CDR3, the DNA is TGTGCCAGCAGCTCGGGACTAGCGGCGTACGAGCAGTACTTC.

The genes are TRBV9 and TRBJ2-1; maybe TRBD1 (8 bases). Germline lookup yields CDR1 SGDLS and CDR2 YYNGEE. V dropped 3 bases and J dropped 4 bases, with 17 bases sitting between them. This CDR3 region has 16 residues. This CDR3 reads CASSGRGQGLYNEQFF. DNA for the CDR3: TGTGCCAGCAGCGGCCGAGGACAGGGACTATACAATGAGCAGTTCTTC. The variable domain in full, with the rest retrieved from reference TRBV9 and TRBJ2-1, is DSGVTQTPKHLITATGQRVTLRCSPRSGDLSVYWYQQSLDQGLQFLIQYYNGEERAKGNILERFSAQQFPDLHSELNLSSLELGDSALYFCASSGRGQGLYNEQFFGPGTRLTVL.

This clone was picked up a small number of times. The rearrangement joins TRBV6-5 to TRBJ1-1; TRBD1 aligns across 7 bases. The CDR3 runs to 14 residues. With 2 bases clipped from V and 4 bases from J, the junction kept 4 bases outside the gene matches. Looked up from germline, CDR1 is MNHEY and CDR2 is SVGAGI. The CDR3 is CASSYMQGGTEAFF. CDR3 DNA: TGTGCCAGCAGTTACATGCAGGGGGGCACTGAAGCTTTCTTT.

This chain uses TRBV6-1 with TRBJ2-7; 13 nucleotides agree with TRBD2. The germline CDR1 and CDR2 sequences are MNHNS and SASEGT. CDR3 length: 15 amino acids. J gave up 6 bases and V 6 bases, and 8 bases lay outside the gene matches. This chain's CDR3 is CASRGTSGVDGEQYF. The CDR3 bases are TGTGCCAGCAGGGGGACTAGCGGGGTGGACGGCGAGCAGTACTTC.

The chain carries TRBV6-5 and TRBJ2-7; TRBD2 matches at 8 bases. Trimming cost V 6 bases and J 6 bases; bases outside gene matches: 7. The CDR3 runs to 13 residues. Germline CDR1 and CDR2: MNHEY and SVGAGI. DNA for the CDR3: TGTGCCAGCAGCCTACCGGGGGGGACCGAGCAGTACTTC. Its translation: CASSLPGGTEQYF.

This chain joins TRBV9 and TRBJ1-1, with a weak D call TRBD1 (5 bases). The CDR3 is 16 amino acids. Looked up from germline, CDR1 is SGDLS and CDR2 is YYNGEE. Trimming cost V 0 bases and J 0 bases, with 12 bases left between them. CDR3 loop: CASSVGGRGVNTEAFF. Written as DNA, the CDR3 is TGTGCCAGCAGCGTAGGGGGCCGGGGGGTGAACACTGAAGCTTTCTTT.

This clone has more than one count but fewer than ten. The gene calls are TRBV19 and TRBJ1-4, with 9 bases that match TRBD1. The germline gives CDR1 LNHDA, CDR2 SQIVND (reference sequence). After removal of 5 bases from V and 8 bases from J, the junction contained 9 bases not matched to a gene. This CDR3 is built from 15 residues. The CDR3 sequence: CASSVRDRVREKLFF. The CDR3 DNA is TGTGCCAGTAGTGTCCGGGACAGGGTCCGCGAAAAACTGTTTTTT.

This clone was detected once. This chain uses TRBV30 with TRBJ2-1, with TRBD1 as a possible D gene (6 bases). The germline V and J ends were trimmed by 1 base and 10 bases, with 8 bases remaining between them. Germline CDR1 is GTSNPN and CDR2 is SVGIG (reference sequence). There are 11 residues in the CDR3. The CDR3 DNA reads TGTGCCTGGAGTGAGGGGGAGGAGCAGTTCTTC. Translated, it gives CAWSEGEEQFF.

This clone was seen a handful of times. CDR3 sequence: CASSWQAQETQYF. For the CDR3, the DNA is TGTGCCAGCAGCTGGCAGGCGCAAGAGACCCAGTACTTC. This rearrangement joins TRBV5-6 to TRBJ2-5; D remains ambiguous. Germline V gene data show CDR1 as SGHDT and CDR2 as YYEEEE. Trimming left V 3 bases short and J 2 bases short, with 8 bases between. The CDR3 totals 13 residues. Full variable domain (missing parts from reference TRBV5-6 and TRBJ2-5): DAGVTQSPTHLIKTRGQQVTLRCSPKSGHDTVSWYQQALGQGPQFIFQYYEEEERQRGNFPDRFSGHQFPNYSSELNVNALLLGDSALYLCASSWQAQETQYFGPGTRLLVL.

This clone is a singleton in its sample. This chain links TRBV30 with TRBJ1-5, with D hard to call. V was trimmed by 0 bases and J by 3 bases, leaving 12 bases between them. The germline V gene encodes CDR1 GTSNPN and CDR2 SVGIG (reference sequence). This CDR3 region has 15 residues. The CDR3 spells CAWSVGGPNNQPQHF. The CDR3, as DNA: TGTGCCTGGAGTGTAGGTGGGCCGAACAATCAGCCCCAGCATTTT.

This clone was seen just once. Germline and junction disagree at one end, which may indicate a read error. This chain uses TRBV30 with TRBJ1-2; D is uncertain. The CDR3 sequence is 10 residues long. Germline assignment: CDR1 GTSNPN and CDR2 SVGIG (reference sequence). The CDR3 bases are TGTGCCTGGCGGGCTGGAGGCTACCCCTTC. Residues: CAWRAGGYPF.

V and J are TRBV13 and TRBJ2-1; 15 nucleotides line up with TRBD2. V shed 5 bases, J shed 0 bases, and the junction held 11 bases outside the gene matches. Germline values: CDR1 PRHDT, CDR2 FYEKMQ (reference sequence). CDR3 size: 20 residues. The CDR3 reads CASSALVGLAGGPSYNEQFF. CDR3 DNA sequence: TGTGCCAGCAGCGCGTTAGTGGGACTAGCGGGGGGACCCTCCTACAATGAGCAGTTCTTC.